This T cell receptor beta chain was identified in a study of blood T cells in healthy people across ages. Study-wide context: Capture by template switching was about one barcoded beta molecule per two T cells.

Findings of the study overall: The donors' CMV status was not determined, possibly confounding changes in expanded clonotypes. Estimates drawn from one million T cells were deemed to understate diversity.

The use of a sample-barcoded 5' primer and a J-beta primer mix characterized a second PCR of roughly 6 to 11 cycles. A single record per CDR3 protein comes from TCRdb applying MiXCR to the 5' RACE reads. The table includes 540,000 or so distinct CDR3 sequences, roughly 43% detected once. This clonotype has just a few counts. Its antigen is not identified. The CDR3 runs 16 residues. Germline CDR1 reads MGHDK; CDR2 reads SYGVNS. Trimming removed 4 bases from V and 2 bases from J; junction bases left unmatched: 4. The source of this sequence is an elderly man in good health. What was sequenced was blood. The rearrangement joins TRBV25-1 to TRBJ2-1; the match to TRBD2 covers 11 bases. The CDR3 nucleotides are TGTGCCAGCAGTGTGGGGACTAGCGGAACCTACAATGAGCAGTTCTTC. This sequence encodes CASSVGTSGTYNEQFF.